The 24 T cell receptor beta chains in this list originate from one sample, sequenced in a study of blood T cell repertoires in COVID-19. Data came from immunoSEQ multiplex PCR; TCRdb stores just in-frame clones and leaves some out. The sample includes roughly 330,000 clones, about 89% seen only once; the top ten take about 5.2%. Source material: PBMCs or T cells enriched from blood (not recorded which). The receptors were sampled from a woman aged 25 to 45 who had recovered from COVID-19.

V gene TRBV5-4 combines with J gene TRBJ1-1; a possible D gene is TRBD1 (6 bases). The CDR3 totals 14 residues. Per germline, CDR1 SGHNT and CDR2 YYREEE (reference sequence). Trimming removed 6 bases at V and 4 bases at J, with 16 bases between. CDR3 in amino acids: CASNRGGTGTEAFF. The CDR3 DNA sequence: TGTGCCAGCAACCGTGGGGGCACCGGCACTGAAGCTTTCTTT. The variable domain in full, with the rest retrieved from reference TRBV5-4 and TRBJ1-1, is ETGVTQSPTHLIKTRGQQVTLRCSSQSGHNTVSWYQQALGQGPQFIFQYYREEENGRGNFPPRFSGLQFPNYSSELNVNALELDDSALYLCASNRGGTGTEAFFGQGTRLTVV.

The V call is TRBV30, the J call TRBJ1-1, with D possibly matching TRBD1 (5 bases). The CDR3 extends over 11 amino acids. Germline V CDR1 and CDR2: GTSNPN, SVGIG (reference sequence). CDR3 residues: CSGGQNTEAFF. The CDR3 nucleotides are TGTTCGGGGGGTCAGAACACTGAAGCTTTCTTT.

The chain uses TRBV28 and TRBJ2-5; 11 bases line up with TRBD2. This CDR3 region has 16 residues. The ends lost 5 bases at V and 5 bases at J; junction bases unmatched: 10. CDR1 is MDHEN and CDR2 is SYDVKM in the germline V gene. This CDR3 reads CASSKDSGGAEETQYF. The CDR3 DNA reads TGTGCCAGCAGTAAAGATAGCGGGGGGGCCGAGGAGACCCAGTACTTC.

The CDR3 is CASSRYTGKETQYF. The CDR3 bases are TGTGCCAGCAGCCGATATACAGGGAAAGAGACCCAGTACTTC. The chain uses TRBV28 and TRBJ2-5, with D possibly TRBD1 on 6 matching bases. The germline V and J ends were trimmed by 6 bases and 3 bases, with 14 bases remaining between them. CDR1 is MDHEN, CDR2 SYDVKM, per germline. This CDR3 has 14 amino acids.

This clone was observed a single time. The chain combines TRBV7-8 with TRBJ2-1, with 7 nucleotides matching TRBD1. After removal of 2 bases from V and 4 bases from J, the junction contained 2 bases not matched to a gene. The CDR3 is 14 amino acids. From germline, CDR1 is SGHVS and CDR2 FQNEAQ. This CDR3 is CASSLLTGYNEQFF. The CDR3 DNA is TGTGCCAGCAGCTTATTGACAGGGTACAATGAGCAGTTCTTC.

The chain is built from TRBV2 and TRBJ2-2, with a tentative D call TRBD1 (6 bases). V lost 7 bases and J lost 7, with 22 bases in between. CDR3 length: 16 amino acids. CDR1 is SNHLY and CDR2 is FYNNEI in the germline V gene. The CDR3 spells CASTGSSQGMGGELFF. In DNA, the CDR3 is TGTGCCAGCACCGGTTCTTCACAGGGAATGGGCGGGGAGCTGTTTTTT.

V and J are TRBV5-5 and TRBJ1-4, with 7 positions matching TRBD1. The CDR3 has 18 residues. V was clipped by 3 bases and J by 0 bases; unmatched bases: 11. Germline V gene data show CDR1 as SGHKS and CDR2 as YYEKEE (reference sequence). CDR3 DNA sequence: TGTGCCAGCAGCTATAGACAGGGCCGTTTTGCAACTAATGAAAAACTGTTTTTT. This gives the protein CASSYRQGRFATNEKLFF.

The genes are TRBV5-6 and TRBJ2-3, with TRBD1 identical over 9 bases. CDR3 length: 15 amino acids. V lost 4 bases and J lost 2; bases outside the gene matches: 5. Germline-derived CDR1 and CDR2 are SGHDT and YYEEEE. In nucleotides, the CDR3 is TGTGCCAGCAGCGGACAGGGGACGCCCACAGATACGCAGTATTTT. As protein: CASSGQGTPTDTQYF.

The chain combines TRBV7-2 with TRBJ1-2, with D unclear. V was pared by 1 base and J by 6 bases, with 15 bases between. The CDR3 length is 15 residues. Germline CDR1 SGHTA, CDR2 FQGNSA. DNA of the CDR3: TGTGCCAGCAGCTTAGAAGGAGGGAGGGTAGATGGCTACACCTTC. Residues: CASSLEGGRVDGYTF.

This chain links TRBV19 with TRBJ2-7, with no clear D. This CDR3 has 14 residues. Between the trimmed V and J ends, which lost 3 bases and 0 bases, there was a span of 9 bases. The germline V gene has CDR1 LNHDA and CDR2 SQIVND (reference sequence). In DNA, the CDR3 is TGTGCCAGTAGTATCCAGGATAGCTCCTACGAGCAGTACTTC. It is translated as CASSIQDSSYEQYF.

The CDR3 coding sequence is TGTGCCAGCAGCTTCGGCGGCATGAACACTGAAGCTTTCTTT. This encodes CASSFGGMNTEAFF. This chain connects TRBV11-2 to TRBJ1-1; D remains ambiguous. There are 14 residues in the CDR3. V gave up 3 bases and J gave up 0 bases, with 8 bases separating them. The V gene's germline CDR1 is SGHAT and CDR2 FQNNGV.

V is TRBV7-2 and J is TRBJ1-5, with a tentative D call TRBD1 (5 bases). There are 14 residues in the CDR3. Germline CDR1 and CDR2: SGHTA and FQGNSA. The V end was cut by 5 bases, the J end by 3 bases, with 11 bases between. The CDR3 is CASSRGGLNQPQHF. For the CDR3, the DNA is TGTGCCAGCAGCCGGGGGGGACTCAATCAGCCCCAGCATTTT.

For the CDR3, the DNA is TGTGCCAGCAGCGAAGGGACTCTAAATTCACCCCTCCACTTT. This codes for CASSEGTLNSPLHF. The chain carries TRBV9 and TRBJ1-6; D possibly corresponds to TRBD1 (5 bases). Germline lookup yields CDR1 SGDLS and CDR2 YYNGEE. Trimming pared 3 bases from V and 7 bases from J, leaving 11 bases between. The CDR3 contains 14 residues.

V usage is TRBV28 and J usage is TRBJ1-5; the D is unclear. V shed 6 bases and J shed 1 base, with 22 bases lying between them. The CDR3 is 18 residues long. Per germline, CDR1 MDHEN and CDR2 SYDVKM. The CDR3 bases are TGTGCCAGCAGCCCTCCTTCACGGCTCACGGGGAGCAATCAGCCCCAGCATTTT. Translated, it gives CASSPPSRLTGSNQPQHF. Complete variable domain (other parts from reference TRBV28 and TRBJ1-5): DVKVTQSSRYLVKRTGEKVFLECVQDMDHENMFWYRQDPGLGLRLIYFSYDVKMKEKGDIPEGYSVSREKKERFSLILESASTNQTSMYLCASSPPSRLTGSNQPQHFGDGTRLSIL.

This chain links TRBV19 with TRBJ2-2; 7 nucleotides match TRBD1. Trimming took 7 bases from V and 2 from J; bases not matched to a gene: 7. The CDR3 sequence is 15 residues long. Germline CDR1 LNHDA, CDR2 SQIVND (reference sequence). CDR3 sequence: CASTEGAPNTGELFF. The DNA for the CDR3 is TGTGCCAGTACCGAGGGGGCCCCCAACACCGGGGAGCTGTTTTTT.

The V gene is TRBV4-3, the J gene TRBJ2-7; a possible D gene is TRBD1 (5 bases). The CDR3 has 15 amino acids. The V gene's germline CDR1 is LGHNA and CDR2 YSLEER. Trimming removed 1 base at V and 4 bases at J, with 14 bases between. This CDR3 is CASSQVGDSRYEQYF. CDR3 nucleotide sequence: TGCGCCAGCAGCCAAGTCGGAGACAGCCGGTACGAGCAGTACTTC.

The V gene is TRBV28, the J gene TRBJ1-6, with 9 positions matching TRBD1. The CDR3 length is 16 residues. Per germline, CDR1 MDHEN and CDR2 SYDVKM. J gave up 9 bases and V 6 bases, and 12 bases lay outside the gene matches. DNA of the CDR3: TGTGCCAGCAGCCCCCTAACAGGGGGCGAGACTTCACCCCTCCACTTT. The encoded protein is CASSPLTGGETSPLHF.

This clone has a handful of counts. The J gene is TRBJ1-6, the V gene TRBV11-2; D is unclear. Germline CDR1 and CDR2: SGHAT and FQNNGV. V shed 7 bases and J shed 10 bases, with 17 bases lying between them. CDR3 length: 14 residues. The CDR3: CASTENPGGSPLHF. CDR3 in DNA: TGTGCCAGCACCGAAAACCCGGGAGGCTCACCCCTCCACTTT.

The gene calls are TRBV5-1 and TRBJ2-5; 10 bases match TRBD2. The CDR3 covers 16 residues. The germline V gene encodes CDR1 SGHRS and CDR2 YFSETQ. After removal of 1 base from V and 5 bases from J, the junction contained 8 bases not matched to a gene. In DNA, the CDR3 is TGCGCCAGCAGCTTGTGGCTAGCGGGGGAGTTCGAGACCCAGTACTTC. This encodes CASSLWLAGEFETQYF.

This chain joins TRBV6-2 or TRBV6-3 and TRBJ1-1; 8 bases agree with TRBD1. This CDR3 is 17 amino acids long. Germline V lookup: CDR1 MNHEY, CDR2 SVGEGT. V shed 2 bases, J shed 0 bases, and the junction held 8 bases outside the gene matches. CDR3 protein: CASSYPGQVVMNTEAFF. The CDR3 nucleotides read TGTGCCAGCAGTTACCCGGGACAGGTAGTTATGAACACTGAAGCTTTCTTT.

J is TRBJ1-3 and V is TRBV28, with D possibly being TRBD1 (6 bases). The CDR3 extends over 14 amino acids. With 7 bases removed from V and 8 bases from J, the gap between germline ends came to 18 bases. Germline CDR1 MDHEN, CDR2 SYDVKM. CDR3 amino acids: CASTPRGGAHTIYF. DNA for the CDR3: TGTGCCAGCACCCCCCGAGGGGGGGCCCACACCATATATTTT.

V and J are TRBV2 and TRBJ2-5; 9 bases fit TRBD2. The J segment lost 4 bases and the V segment lost 5 bases, leaving 2 bases of the junction unmatched. The CDR3 length is 13 residues. Germline CDR1 SNHLY, CDR2 FYNNEI. The CDR3 nucleotides are TGTGCCAGCAGTAAGGGACTAGCAGAGACCCAGTACTTC. Translation gives CASSKGLAETQYF.

This clone has only a few counts. J is TRBJ1-3 and V is TRBV15; no definite D call. CDR1 and CDR2 (germline): LNHNV, YYDKDF (reference sequence). The CDR3 consists of 15 residues. V was trimmed by 0 bases and J by 4 bases, leaving 10 bases between them. CDR3 nucleotides: TGTGCCACCAGCAGAGATCCTAGTGGAGGAAACACCATATATTTT. It yields the protein CATSRDPSGGNTIYF.

This clone has just a few counts. The chain joins TRBV2 to TRBJ1-1; D may be TRBD1 (5 bases). V lost 5 bases and J 3 bases, leaving 7 bases between the germline ends. CDR3 length: 12 amino acids. In germline, CDR1 is SNHLY, CDR2 FYNNEI. The CDR3 sequence is CASSRRDTEAFF. The CDR3 nucleotides are TGTGCCAGCAGTCGCAGGGACACTGAAGCTTTCTTT. Combining the CDR3 with reference TRBV2 and TRBJ1-1 gives the whole variable domain EPEVTQTPSHQVTQMGQEVILRCVPISNHLYFYWYRQILGQKVEFLVSFYNNEISEKSEIFDDQFSVERPDGSNFTLKIRSTKLEDSAMYFCASSRRDTEAFFGQGTRLTVV.